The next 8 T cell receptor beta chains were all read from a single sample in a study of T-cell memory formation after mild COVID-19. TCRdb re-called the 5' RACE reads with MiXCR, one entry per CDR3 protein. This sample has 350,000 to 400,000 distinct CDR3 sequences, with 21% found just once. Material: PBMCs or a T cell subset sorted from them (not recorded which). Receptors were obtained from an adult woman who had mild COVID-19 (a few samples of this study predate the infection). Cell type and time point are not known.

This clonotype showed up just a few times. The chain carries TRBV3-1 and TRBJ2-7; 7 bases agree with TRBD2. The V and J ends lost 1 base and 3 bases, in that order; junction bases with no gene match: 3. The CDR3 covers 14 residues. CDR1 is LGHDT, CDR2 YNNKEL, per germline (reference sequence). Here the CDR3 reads CASSQGLAVYEQYF. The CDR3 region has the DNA TGTGCCAGCAGCCAAGGTCTAGCGGTCTACGAGCAGTACTTC.

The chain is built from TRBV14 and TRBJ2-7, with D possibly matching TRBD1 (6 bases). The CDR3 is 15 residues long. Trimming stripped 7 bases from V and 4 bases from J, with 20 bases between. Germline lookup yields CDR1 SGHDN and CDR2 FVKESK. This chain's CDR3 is CASNSIPGQPYEQYF. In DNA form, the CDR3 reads TGTGCCAGCAACTCCATCCCCGGACAGCCTTACGAGCAGTACTTC.

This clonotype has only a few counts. In nucleotides, the CDR3 is TGCGCCAGCAGCTCTAAATGGACAGGGCCTTCCTACGAGCAGTACTTC. Translation: CASSSKWTGPSYEQYF. This chain links TRBV5-1 with TRBJ2-7; 8 bases align to TRBD1. This CDR3 region has 16 residues. Germline CDR1 and CDR2: SGHRS and YFSETQ. V dropped 3 bases and J dropped 1; count of bases not matched to a gene: 9.

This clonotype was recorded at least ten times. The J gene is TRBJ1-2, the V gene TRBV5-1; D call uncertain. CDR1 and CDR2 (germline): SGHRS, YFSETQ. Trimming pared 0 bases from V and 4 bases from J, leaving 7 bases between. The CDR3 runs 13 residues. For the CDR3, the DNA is TGCGCCAGCAGCTTGGAGGCAGTCTATGGCTACACCTTC. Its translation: CASSLEAVYGYTF.

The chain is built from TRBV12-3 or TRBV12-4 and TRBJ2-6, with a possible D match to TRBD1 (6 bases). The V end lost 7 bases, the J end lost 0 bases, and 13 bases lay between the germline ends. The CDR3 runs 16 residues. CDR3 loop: CASTPGHHSGANVLTF. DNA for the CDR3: TGTGCCAGCACCCCGGGACACCACTCTGGGGCCAACGTCCTGACTTTC.

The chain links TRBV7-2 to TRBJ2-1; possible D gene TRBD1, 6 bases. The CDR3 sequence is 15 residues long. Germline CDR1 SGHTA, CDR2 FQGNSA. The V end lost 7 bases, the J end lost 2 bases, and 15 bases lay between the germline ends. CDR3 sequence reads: CASTTLRTAYNEQFF. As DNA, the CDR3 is TGTGCCAGCACAACCCTTCGGACAGCCTACAATGAGCAGTTCTTC.

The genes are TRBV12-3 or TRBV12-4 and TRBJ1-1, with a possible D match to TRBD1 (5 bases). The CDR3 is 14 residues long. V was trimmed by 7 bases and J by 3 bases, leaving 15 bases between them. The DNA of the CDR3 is TGTGCCAGCATTTCTAGGGGATACCACACTGAAGCTTTCTTT. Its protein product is CASISRGYHTEAFF.

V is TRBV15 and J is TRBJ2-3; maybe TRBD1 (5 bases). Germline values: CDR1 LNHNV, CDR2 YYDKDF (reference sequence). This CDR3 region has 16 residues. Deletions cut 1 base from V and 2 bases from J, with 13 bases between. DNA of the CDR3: TGTGCCACCAGCAGAGGACAGATAAAAATCACAGATACGCAGTATTTT. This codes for CATSRGQIKITDTQYF. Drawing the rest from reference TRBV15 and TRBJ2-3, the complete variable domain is DAMVIQNPRYQVTQFGKPVTLSCSQTLNHNVMYWYQQKSSQAPKLLFHYYDKDFNNEADTPDNFQSRRPNTSFCFLDIRSPGLGDTAMYLCATSRGQIKITDTQYFGPGTRLTVL.